This passage covers 22 T cell receptor beta chains from one sample sequenced in a study of blood T cell repertoires in COVID-19. Clones were sequenced by immunoSEQ multiplex PCR, and TCRdb holds only the in-frame ones, with some missing. The sample has approximately 69,000 clones; more than 70% are singletons. The source material was peripheral blood. These receptors were taken from a human donor in a cohort sampled during active COVID-19.

The V and J genes are TRBV25-1 and TRBJ2-2, with 12 bases fitting TRBD2. The trim removed 5 bases at V and 8 bases at J, leaving 6 bases unmatched. CDR1 is MGHDK, CDR2 SYGVNS, per germline. CDR3 length: 15 amino acids. The CDR3 DNA is TGTGCCAGCAGTCGACTAGCGGGAGTTGAGGGGGAGCTGTTTTTT. Translated, it gives CASSRLAGVEGELFF.

The chain uses TRBV5-1 and TRBJ1-2; D not certain. The germline V gene encodes CDR1 SGHRS and CDR2 YFSETQ. The CDR3 covers 14 residues. Trimming stripped 7 bases from V and 6 bases from J, with 19 bases between. CDR3 bases: TGCGCCAGCGCCCTTGAGAGGAGAGAGGATGGCTACACCTTC. Translation gives CASALERREDGYTF.

This CDR3 reads CGTLEGSRAFF. In nucleotides, the CDR3 is TGTGGGACCCTAGAGGGATCCCGGGCTTTCTTT. This chain connects TRBV28 to TRBJ1-1; D unresolved. The germline V gene encodes CDR1 MDHEN and CDR2 SYDVKM. This CDR3 contains 11 residues.

V and J are TRBV7-2 and TRBJ2-5; 14 bases are shared with TRBD2. The CDR3 consists of 16 residues. Trimming took 5 bases from V and 4 from J; bases not matched to a gene: 6. CDR1 and CDR2 (germline): SGHTA, FQGNSA. The CDR3 spells CASSVGLAGVGETQYF. Here the CDR3 DNA reads TGTGCCAGCAGCGTGGGACTAGCGGGAGTCGGAGAGACCCAGTACTTC.

The rearrangement joins TRBV6-1 to TRBJ2-3; 10 bases line up with TRBD1. The CDR3 length is 17 residues. Trimming took 4 bases from V and 6 from J; bases not matched to a gene: 13. CDR1 MNHNS and CDR2 SASEGT come from the germline V gene. In DNA form, the CDR3 reads TGTGCCAGCAGTGCCCCCTTGGGACAGGGGAGTACTGATACGCAGTATTTT. This sequence encodes CASSAPLGQGSTDTQYF.

The V and J genes are TRBV5-4 and TRBJ2-3; D ambiguous. In germline, CDR1 is SGHNT, CDR2 YYREEE (reference sequence). V lost 3 bases and J lost 2, with 7 bases in between. CDR3 size: 13 residues. CDR3 DNA sequence: TGTGCCAGCAGCTCTTATAACACAGATACGCAGTATTTT. Translated: CASSSYNTDTQYF.

The J gene is TRBJ1-1, the V gene TRBV5-1, with 7 bases identical to TRBD1. CDR3 length: 16 residues. Trimming cost V 4 bases and J 3 bases; bases outside gene matches: 12. Germline V gene sequence: CDR1 SGHRS, CDR2 YFSETQ. The CDR3 reads CASSRQGQGVDTEAFF. The CDR3 nucleotides are TGCGCCAGCAGCAGACAGGGCCAAGGCGTCGACACTGAAGCTTTCTTT.

The chain uses TRBV7-9 and TRBJ2-7, with 8 bases that match TRBD1. CDR1 and CDR2 from the germline V gene are SEHNR and FQNEAQ (reference sequence). V lost 5 bases, J lost 5 bases, and 2 bases stayed unmatched. The CDR3 extends over 12 amino acids. CDR3 protein: CASSTGGNEQYF. The CDR3 DNA follows: TGTGCCAGCAGCACAGGGGGAAACGAGCAGTACTTC.

The chain recombines TRBV13 with TRBJ2-1; D possibly corresponds to TRBD2 (6 bases). Germline values: CDR1 PRHDT, CDR2 FYEKMQ (reference sequence). Trimming removed 4 bases at V and 0 bases at J, with 10 bases between. The CDR3 runs to 15 residues. CDR3 protein: CASSSSASSYNEQFF. The CDR3 DNA reads TGTGCCAGCAGCTCTAGCGCGAGCTCCTACAATGAGCAGTTCTTC.

The chain employs TRBV5-1 and TRBJ2-2, with TRBD1 identical over 8 bases. Germline CDR1 reads SGHRS; CDR2 reads YFSETQ. The CDR3 spans 14 residues. V was pared by 4 bases and J by 4 bases, with 3 bases of the junction left unmatched. The CDR3 reads CASSGDRSTGELFF. The CDR3 nucleotides are TGCGCCAGCAGCGGGGACAGGAGCACCGGGGAGCTGTTTTTT.

This chain uses TRBV5-1 with TRBJ1-1, with TRBD1 matching over 9 bases. The CDR3 spans 12 residues. V shed 7 bases, J shed 10 bases, and the junction held 8 bases outside the gene matches. Germline CDR1 reads SGHRS; CDR2 reads YFSETQ. The CDR3 sequence: CASVQGAGRAFF. DNA of the CDR3: TGCGCCAGCGTACAGGGGGCTGGTCGAGCTTTCTTT.

The CDR3 coding sequence is TGTGCCAGCAGCTTAGTAGGGACAGGGGGTCAGCCCCAGCATTTT. It is translated as CASSLVGTGGQPQHF. This rearrangement joins TRBV7-8 to TRBJ1-5; 11 bases align to TRBD1. Germline assignment: CDR1 SGHVS and CDR2 FQNEAQ. The CDR3 length is 15 residues. The ends lost 1 base at V and 6 bases at J; junction bases unmatched: 2.

The chain has TRBV2 and TRBJ2-7; 10 positions agree with TRBD2. Germline V gene lookup returns CDR1 SNHLY and CDR2 FYNNEI. J gave up 5 bases and V 7 bases, and 8 bases lay outside the gene matches. This CDR3 is 14 amino acids long. The CDR3 coding sequence is TGTGCCAGCATCAGCGGGGGGGCATCGGACGAGCAGTACTTC. Protein sequence: CASISGGASDEQYF.

CDR3 protein: CASSEGQGLDEQYF. In nucleotides, the CDR3 is TGCGCCAGCAGCGAGGGACAAGGCCTGGACGAGCAGTACTTC. This rearrangement joins TRBV5-1 to TRBJ2-7; tentatively, D is TRBD1 (6 bases). V gave up 4 bases and J gave up 5 bases, with 16 bases separating them. CDR1 and CDR2 (germline): SGHRS, YFSETQ. This CDR3 region has 14 residues.

This chain links TRBV2 with TRBJ2-7; D is perhaps TRBD2 (7 bases). The CDR3 is 14 amino acids. Per germline, CDR1 SNHLY and CDR2 FYNNEI. V was shortened by 10 bases and J by 4 bases, with 20 bases between the two germline ends. The CDR3 reads CATEGGAEAYEQYF. The CDR3 DNA is TGTGCCACCGAAGGGGGGGCTGAGGCTTACGAGCAGTACTTC.

The chain carries TRBV6-5 and TRBJ1-2; D perhaps matches TRBD1 (6 bases). This CDR3 is built from 14 residues. Germline CDR1 MNHEY, CDR2 SVGAGI. V was shortened by 0 bases and J by 8 bases, with 13 bases between the two germline ends. CDR3 nucleotides: TGTGCCAGCAGTTACTCACGGGGACATCGGGGCTACACCTTC. Its translation is CASSYSRGHRGYTF.

The gene calls are TRBV11-1 and TRBJ1-1; the match to TRBD1 covers 7 bases. J lost 1 base, V lost 0 bases, and 8 bases had no gene match. This CDR3 region has 17 residues. The germline CDR1 and CDR2 sequences are SGHAT and FQDESV (reference sequence). CDR3 sequence: CASSLAFAGGANTEAFF. CDR3 DNA: TGTGCCAGCAGCTTAGCGTTCGCAGGGGGAGCGAACACTGAAGCTTTCTTT.

This chain connects TRBV27 to TRBJ2-7; D might be TRBD1 (5 bases). This CDR3 is built from 12 residues. Trimming removed 7 bases at V and 0 bases at J, with 7 bases between. CDR1 and CDR2 (germline): MNHEY, SMNVEV (reference sequence). The CDR3 DNA sequence: TGTGCCAGCACCAGGGTCTCCTACGAGCAGTACTTC. Translation: CASTRVSYEQYF.

The chain carries TRBV27 and TRBJ2-1, with 13 positions matching TRBD2. V was pared by 5 bases and J by 7 bases, with 5 bases of the junction left unmatched. This CDR3 has 15 residues. CDR1 is MNHEY and CDR2 is SMNVEV in the germline V gene (reference sequence). CDR3 nucleotide sequence: TGTGCCAGCAGTCAGCGGACTAGCGGGAGTAATGAGCAGTTCTTC. This encodes CASSQRTSGSNEQFF.

The chain recombines TRBV7-9 with TRBJ1-1; D is possibly TRBD1 (6 bases). This CDR3 comprises 14 residues. V gave up 5 bases and J gave up 1 base, with 11 bases separating them. Germline assignment: CDR1 SEHNR and CDR2 FQNEAQ (reference sequence). The chain's CDR3 is CASSPMTGNTEAFF. CDR3 nucleotide sequence: TGTGCCAGCAGCCCCATGACAGGGAACACTGAAGCTTTCTTT.

This sequence joins TRBV5-1 and TRBJ2-5, with 7 bases fitting TRBD2. Germline trimming cut 1 base from V and 1 base from J; bases unmatched to any gene: 4. The CDR3 has 15 residues. Germline CDR1 SGHRS, CDR2 YFSETQ. This CDR3 is CASSLYTSAQETQYF. The CDR3 coding sequence is TGCGCCAGCAGCTTGTACACTAGCGCCCAAGAGACCCAGTACTTC.

V is TRBV9 and J is TRBJ1-5, with 11 nucleotides matching TRBD1. Germline values: CDR1 SGDLS, CDR2 YYNGEE. V was pared by 3 bases and J by 6 bases, with 5 bases of the junction left unmatched. This CDR3 has 15 amino acids. CDR3 protein: CASSEGQGVGQPQHF. The CDR3 coding sequence is TGTGCCAGCAGCGAGGGACAGGGGGTGGGTCAGCCCCAGCATTTT.